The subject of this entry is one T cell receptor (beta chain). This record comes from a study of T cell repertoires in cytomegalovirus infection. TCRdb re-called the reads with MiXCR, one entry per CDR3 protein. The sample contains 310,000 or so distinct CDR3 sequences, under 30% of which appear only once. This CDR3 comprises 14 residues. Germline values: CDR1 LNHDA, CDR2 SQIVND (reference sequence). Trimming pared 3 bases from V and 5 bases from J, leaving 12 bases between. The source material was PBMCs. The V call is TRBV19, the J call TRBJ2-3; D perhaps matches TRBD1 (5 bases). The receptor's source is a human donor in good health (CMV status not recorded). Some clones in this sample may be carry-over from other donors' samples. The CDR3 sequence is CASSMISQGDTQYF. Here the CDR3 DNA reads TGTGCCAGTAGTATGATTAGCCAGGGAGATACGCAGTATTTT.